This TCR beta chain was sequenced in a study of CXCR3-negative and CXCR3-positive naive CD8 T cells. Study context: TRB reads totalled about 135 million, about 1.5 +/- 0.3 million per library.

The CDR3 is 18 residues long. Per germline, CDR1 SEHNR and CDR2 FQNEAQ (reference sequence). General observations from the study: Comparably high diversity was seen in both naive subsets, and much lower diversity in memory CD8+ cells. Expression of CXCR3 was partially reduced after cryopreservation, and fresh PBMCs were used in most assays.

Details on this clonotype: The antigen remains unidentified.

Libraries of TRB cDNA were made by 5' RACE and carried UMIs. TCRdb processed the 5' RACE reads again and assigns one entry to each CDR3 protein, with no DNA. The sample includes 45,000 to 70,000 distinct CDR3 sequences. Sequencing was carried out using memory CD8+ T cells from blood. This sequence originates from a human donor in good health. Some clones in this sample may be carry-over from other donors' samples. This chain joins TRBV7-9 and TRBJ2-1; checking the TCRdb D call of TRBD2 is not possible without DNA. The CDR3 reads CASSLAPGLAGGHNEQFF.